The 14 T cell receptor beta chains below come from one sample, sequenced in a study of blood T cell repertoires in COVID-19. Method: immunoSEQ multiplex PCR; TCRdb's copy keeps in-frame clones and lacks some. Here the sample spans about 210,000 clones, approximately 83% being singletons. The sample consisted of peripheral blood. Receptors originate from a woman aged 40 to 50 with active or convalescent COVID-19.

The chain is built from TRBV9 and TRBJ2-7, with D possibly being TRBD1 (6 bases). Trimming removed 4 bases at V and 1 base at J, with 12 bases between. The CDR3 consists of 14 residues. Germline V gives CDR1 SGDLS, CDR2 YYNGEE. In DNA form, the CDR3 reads TGTGCCAGCAGCCCTCTGACAGGATCCTACGAGCAGTACTTC. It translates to CASSPLTGSYEQYF.

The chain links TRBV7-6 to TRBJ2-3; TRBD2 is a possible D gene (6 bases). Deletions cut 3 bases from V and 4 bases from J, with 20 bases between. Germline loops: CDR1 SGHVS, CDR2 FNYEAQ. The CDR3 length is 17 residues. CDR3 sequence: CASSLWARGTTPDTQYF. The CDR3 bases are TGTGCCAGCAGCTTGTGGGCCCGGGGGACCACCCCAGATACGCAGTATTTT.

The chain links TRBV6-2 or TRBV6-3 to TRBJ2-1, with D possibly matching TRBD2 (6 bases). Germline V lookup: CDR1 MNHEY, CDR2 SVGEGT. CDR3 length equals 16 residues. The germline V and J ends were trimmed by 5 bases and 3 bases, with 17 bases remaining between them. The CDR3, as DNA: TGTGCCAGCAGTAGATACCGGGACTCAGTCTACAATGAGCAGTTCTTC. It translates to CASSRYRDSVYNEQFF.

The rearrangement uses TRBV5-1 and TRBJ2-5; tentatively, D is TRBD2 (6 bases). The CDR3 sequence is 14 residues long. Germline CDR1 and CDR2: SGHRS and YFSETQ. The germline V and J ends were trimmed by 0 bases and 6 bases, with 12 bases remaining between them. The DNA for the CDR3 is TGCGCCAGCAGCTTGGAAGGAGGGTTGAAGACCCAGTACTTC. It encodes CASSLEGGLKTQYF.

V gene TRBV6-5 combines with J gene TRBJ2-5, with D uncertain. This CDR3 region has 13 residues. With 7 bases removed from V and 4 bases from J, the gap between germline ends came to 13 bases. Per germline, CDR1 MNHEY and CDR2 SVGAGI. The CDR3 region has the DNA TGTGCCAGCACGCTGGCTAGTTTAGAGACCCAGTACTTC. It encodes CASTLASLETQYF.

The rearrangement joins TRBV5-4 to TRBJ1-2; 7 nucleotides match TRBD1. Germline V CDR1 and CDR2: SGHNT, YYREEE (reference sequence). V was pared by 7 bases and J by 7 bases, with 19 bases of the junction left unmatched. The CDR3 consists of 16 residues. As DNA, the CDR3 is TGTGCCAGCTCTTACCCCGGGACAGACGTATATGGTGGCTACACCTTC. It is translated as CASSYPGTDVYGGYTF.

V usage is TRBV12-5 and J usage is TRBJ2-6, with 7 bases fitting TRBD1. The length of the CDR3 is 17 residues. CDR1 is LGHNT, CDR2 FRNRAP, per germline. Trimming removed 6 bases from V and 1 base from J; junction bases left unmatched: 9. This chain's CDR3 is CASGPDRVTSGANVLTF. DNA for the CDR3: TGTGCTAGTGGCCCTGACAGGGTCACTTCTGGGGCCAACGTCCTGACTTTC.

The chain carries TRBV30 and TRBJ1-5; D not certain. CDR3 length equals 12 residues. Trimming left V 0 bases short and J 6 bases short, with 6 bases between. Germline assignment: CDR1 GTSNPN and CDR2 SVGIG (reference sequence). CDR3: CAWSVLGQPQHF. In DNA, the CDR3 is TGTGCCTGGAGTGTACTTGGTCAGCCCCAGCATTTT. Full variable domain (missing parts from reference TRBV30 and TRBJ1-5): SQTIHQWPATLVQPVGSPLSLECTVEGTSNPNLYWYRQAAGRGLQLLFYSVGIGQISSEVPQNLSASRPQDRQFILSSKKLLLSDSGFYLCAWSVLGQPQHFGDGTRLSIL.

CDR3 region: CASSASSQGYTEAFF. DNA of the CDR3: TGTGCCAGCAGTGCATCGTCACAGGGATACACTGAAGCTTTCTTT. This chain links TRBV6-4 with TRBJ1-1; a weak D match, TRBD1 (6 bases). This CDR3 has 15 residues. Trimming cost V 4 bases and J 3 bases, with 15 bases left between them. The germline V gene has CDR1 MRHNA and CDR2 SNTAGT.

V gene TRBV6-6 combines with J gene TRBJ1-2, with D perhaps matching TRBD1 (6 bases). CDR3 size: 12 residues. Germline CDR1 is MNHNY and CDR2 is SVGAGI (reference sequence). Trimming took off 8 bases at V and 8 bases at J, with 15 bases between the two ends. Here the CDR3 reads CASLVGALGYTF. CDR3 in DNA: TGTGCCAGCTTGGTGGGGGCCCTAGGCTACACCTTC.

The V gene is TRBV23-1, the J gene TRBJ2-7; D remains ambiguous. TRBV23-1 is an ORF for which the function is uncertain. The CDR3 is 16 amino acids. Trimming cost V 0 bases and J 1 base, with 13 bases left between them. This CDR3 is CASSQSGRLPSYEQYF. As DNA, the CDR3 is TGCGCCAGCAGTCAATCGGGCAGGCTACCGTCCTACGAGCAGTACTTC.

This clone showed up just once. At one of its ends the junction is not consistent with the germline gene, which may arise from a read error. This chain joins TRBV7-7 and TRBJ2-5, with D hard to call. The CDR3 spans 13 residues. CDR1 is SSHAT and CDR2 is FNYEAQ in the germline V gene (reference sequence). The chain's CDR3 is CASSVRSYETQYF. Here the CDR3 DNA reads TGTGCTAGCAGCGTTAGAAGTTATGAGACCCAGTACTTC.

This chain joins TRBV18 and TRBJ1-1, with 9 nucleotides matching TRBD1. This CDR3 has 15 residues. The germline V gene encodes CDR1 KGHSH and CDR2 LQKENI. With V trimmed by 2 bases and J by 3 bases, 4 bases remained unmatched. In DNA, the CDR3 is TGTGCCAGCTCACCAGGGACAGGGTTGGACACTGAAGCTTTCTTT. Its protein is CASSPGTGLDTEAFF.

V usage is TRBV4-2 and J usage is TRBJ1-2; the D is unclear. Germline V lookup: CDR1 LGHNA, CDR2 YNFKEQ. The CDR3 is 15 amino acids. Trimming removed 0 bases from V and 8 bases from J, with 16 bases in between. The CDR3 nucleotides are TGTGCCAGCAGCCAAGAAGTGGCGGCGCCCGGGGGCTACACCTTC. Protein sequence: CASSQEVAAPGGYTF.